This T cell receptor beta chain was captured in a study of shared clonotypes between healthy human individuals. Study context: Each donor contributed plates that comprised three CD4 naive, three CD4 memory, two CD8 naive and one CD8 memory.

On this clone itself: Its antigen is unknown.

Notes on the study in general: Clonotypes not shared had lower generation probabilities than those common to all four donors.

Assay: immunoSEQ multiplex PCR; the TCRdb copy retains only in-frame clones and omits some. The data contain 1,500,000 or so clones, about 98.5% of them singletons. This receptor was taken from a young man in good health. The sequenced sample was naive CD4+ T cells sorted from blood. Subset defined: CD45RA+ positively selected.

The CDR3 reads CASSNTGQGIETQYF. DNA of the CDR3: TGTGCCAGCAGCAATACGGGACAGGGTATCGAGACCCAGTACTTC. This rearrangement joins TRBV6-5 to TRBJ2-5; TRBD1 matches at 9 bases. This CDR3 region has 15 residues. J gave up 5 bases and V 6 bases, and 10 bases lay outside the gene matches. Germline values: CDR1 MNHEY, CDR2 SVGAGI.